This TCR beta chain was sequenced for a study of T cells in localized non-small cell lung cancer. Findings of the study overall: The highest T cell clonality was in uninvolved adjacent lung, above tumor.

The germline V gene encodes CDR1 SGDLS and CDR2 YYNGEE. The germline V and J ends were trimmed by 5 bases and 7 bases, with 18 bases remaining between them. The CDR3 is made up of 15 amino acids. Within the sample, this clone is large. Its matching antigen is unknown. Using immunoSEQ multiplex PCR, the repertoire was profiled, and TCRdb retains in-frame clones only, with some absent. There are about 3,000 clones in the sample; approximately 25% occur only once, and 5% to 6.5% lies in the top ten. This clonotype was sampled from a female donor over 55 with stage I lung adenocarcinoma. The sample in question was lung tumor tissue, obtained before any cancer treatment. This chain joins TRBV9 and TRBJ1-4; D gene unclear. The CDR3 loop reads CASRTPALRGEKLFF. CDR3 nucleotide sequence: TGTGCCAGCAGGACCCCAGCCCTCCGAGGTGAAAAACTGTTTTTT.